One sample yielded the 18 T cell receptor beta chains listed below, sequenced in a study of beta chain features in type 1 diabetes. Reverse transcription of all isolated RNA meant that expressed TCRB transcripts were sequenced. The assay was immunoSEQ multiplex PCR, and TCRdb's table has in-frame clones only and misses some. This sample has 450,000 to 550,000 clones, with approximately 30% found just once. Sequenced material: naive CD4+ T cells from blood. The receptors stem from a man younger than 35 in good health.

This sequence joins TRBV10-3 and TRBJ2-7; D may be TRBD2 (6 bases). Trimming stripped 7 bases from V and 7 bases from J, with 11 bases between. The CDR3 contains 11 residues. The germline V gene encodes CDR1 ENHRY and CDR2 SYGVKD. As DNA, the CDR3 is TGTGCCATCAACGCCGGGAGAGAGCAGTACTTC. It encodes CAINAGREQYF.

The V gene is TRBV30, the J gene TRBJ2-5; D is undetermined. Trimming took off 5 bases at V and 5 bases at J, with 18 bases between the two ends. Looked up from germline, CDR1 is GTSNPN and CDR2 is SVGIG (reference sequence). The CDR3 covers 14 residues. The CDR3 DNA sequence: TGTGCCTGGCAGTCTCAGGCCCTGCGGGAGACCCAGTACTTC. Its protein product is CAWQSQALRETQYF.

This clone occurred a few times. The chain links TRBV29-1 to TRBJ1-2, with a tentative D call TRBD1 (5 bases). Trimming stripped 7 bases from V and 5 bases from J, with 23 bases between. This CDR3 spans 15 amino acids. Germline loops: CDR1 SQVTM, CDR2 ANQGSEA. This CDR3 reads CSAGSEIFSPYGYTF. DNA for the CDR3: TGCAGCGCAGGGTCCGAAATTTTCTCCCCTTATGGCTACACCTTC.

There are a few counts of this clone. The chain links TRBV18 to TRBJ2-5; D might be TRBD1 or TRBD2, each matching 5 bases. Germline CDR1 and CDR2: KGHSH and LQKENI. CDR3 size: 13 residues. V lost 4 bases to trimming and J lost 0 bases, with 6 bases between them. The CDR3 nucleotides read TGTGCCAGCTCACGGGACGACCAAGAGACCCAGTACTTC. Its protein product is CASSRDDQETQYF.

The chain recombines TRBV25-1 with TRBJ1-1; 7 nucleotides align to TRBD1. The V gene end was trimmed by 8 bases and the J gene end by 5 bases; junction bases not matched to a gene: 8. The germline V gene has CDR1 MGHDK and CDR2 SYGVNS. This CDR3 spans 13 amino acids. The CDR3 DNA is TGTGCCAGCTACAGACAGGGTGGGACTGAAGCTTTCTTT. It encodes CASYRQGGTEAFF.

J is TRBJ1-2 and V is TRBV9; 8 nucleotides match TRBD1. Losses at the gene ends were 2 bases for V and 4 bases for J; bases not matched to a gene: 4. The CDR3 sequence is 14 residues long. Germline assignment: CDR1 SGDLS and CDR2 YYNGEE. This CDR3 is CASSVRDRSYGYTF. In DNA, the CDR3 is TGTGCCAGCAGCGTGAGGGACAGGAGCTATGGCTACACCTTC.

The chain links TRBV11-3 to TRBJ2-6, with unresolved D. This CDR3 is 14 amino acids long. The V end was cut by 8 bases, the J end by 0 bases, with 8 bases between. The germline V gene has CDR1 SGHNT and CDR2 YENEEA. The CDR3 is CASGKDSGANVLTF. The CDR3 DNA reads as TGTGCCAGCGGCAAGGACTCTGGGGCCAACGTCCTGACTTTC.

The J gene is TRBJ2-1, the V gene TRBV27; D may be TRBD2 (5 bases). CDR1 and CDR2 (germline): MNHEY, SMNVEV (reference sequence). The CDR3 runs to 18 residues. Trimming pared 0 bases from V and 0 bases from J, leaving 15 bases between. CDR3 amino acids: CASSLSLAWRVSYNEQFF. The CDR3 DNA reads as TGTGCCAGCAGTTTATCCCTGGCGTGGCGGGTCTCCTACAATGAGCAGTTCTTC.

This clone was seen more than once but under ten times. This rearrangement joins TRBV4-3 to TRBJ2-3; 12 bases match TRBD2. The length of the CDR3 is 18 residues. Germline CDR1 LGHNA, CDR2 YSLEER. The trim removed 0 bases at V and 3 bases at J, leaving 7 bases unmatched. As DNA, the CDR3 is TGCGCCAGCAGCCAAGACCCGACTAGCGGGAGTGGGACAGATACGCAGTATTTT. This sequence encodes CASSQDPTSGSGTDTQYF.

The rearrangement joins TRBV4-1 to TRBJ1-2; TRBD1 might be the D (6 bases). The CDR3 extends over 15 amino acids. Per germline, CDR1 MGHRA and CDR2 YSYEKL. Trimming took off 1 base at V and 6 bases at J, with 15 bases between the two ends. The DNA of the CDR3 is TGCGCCAGCAGCCAAGCCAGGGGCAGGGTCGATGGCTACACCTTC. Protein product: CASSQARGRVDGYTF.

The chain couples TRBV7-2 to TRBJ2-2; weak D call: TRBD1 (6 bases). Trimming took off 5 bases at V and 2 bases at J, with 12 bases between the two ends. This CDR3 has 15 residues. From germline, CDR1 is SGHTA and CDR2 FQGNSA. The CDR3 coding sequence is TGTGCCAGCAGCACACGGACAGCTAACACCGGGGAGCTGTTTTTT. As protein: CASSTRTANTGELFF.

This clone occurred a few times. DNA of the CDR3: TGTGCCAGTAGTATAGAGGGAGACTCCTACAATGAGCAGTTCTTC. Its translation: CASSIEGDSYNEQFF. This chain connects TRBV19 to TRBJ2-1; D is possibly TRBD2 (5 bases). Germline V gene sequence: CDR1 LNHDA, CDR2 SQIVND (reference sequence). CDR3 size: 15 residues. V was cut by 0 bases and J by 0 bases, with 6 bases left in between. Full variable domain (outside the CDR3, taken from reference TRBV19 and TRBJ2-1): DGGITQSPKYLFRKEGQNVTLSCEQNLNHDAMYWYRQDPGQGLRLIYYSQIVNDFQKGDIAEGYSVSREKKESFPLTVTSAQKNPTAFYLCASSIEGDSYNEQFFGPGTRLTVL.

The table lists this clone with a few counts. The CDR3 spells CASSPTEDTQYF. The CDR3 DNA reads TGTGCCAGCAGCCCCACTGAAGATACGCAGTATTTT. The J gene is TRBJ2-3, the V gene TRBV6-1; D uncertain. The CDR3 is 12 residues long. CDR1 and CDR2 from the germline V gene are MNHNS and SASEGT. The V and J ends lost 6 bases and 5 bases respectively, with 9 bases between them.

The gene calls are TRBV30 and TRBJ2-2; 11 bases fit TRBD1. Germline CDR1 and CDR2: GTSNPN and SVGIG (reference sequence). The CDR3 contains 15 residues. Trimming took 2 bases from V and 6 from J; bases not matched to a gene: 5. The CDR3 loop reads CAWSLDRGRSGELFF. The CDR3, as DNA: TGTGCCTGGAGTTTGGACAGGGGGCGTTCCGGGGAGCTGTTTTTT.

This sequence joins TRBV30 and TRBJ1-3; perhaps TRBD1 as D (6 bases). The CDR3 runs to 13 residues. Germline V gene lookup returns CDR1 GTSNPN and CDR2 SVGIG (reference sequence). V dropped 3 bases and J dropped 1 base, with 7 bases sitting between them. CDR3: CAWRDRSGNTIYF. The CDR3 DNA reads TGTGCCTGGAGGGACAGATCTGGAAACACCATATATTTT. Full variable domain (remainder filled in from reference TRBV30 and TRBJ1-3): SQTIHQWPATLVQPVGSPLSLECTVEGTSNPNLYWYRQAAGRGLQLLFYSVGIGQISSEVPQNLSASRPQDRQFILSSKKLLLSDSGFYLCAWRDRSGNTIYFGEGSWLTVV.

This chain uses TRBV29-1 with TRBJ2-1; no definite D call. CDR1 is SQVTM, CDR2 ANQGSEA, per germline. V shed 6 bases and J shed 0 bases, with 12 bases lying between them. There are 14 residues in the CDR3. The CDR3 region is CSVLGRPSYNEQFF. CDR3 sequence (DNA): TGCAGCGTACTGGGCCGGCCCTCCTACAATGAGCAGTTCTTC.

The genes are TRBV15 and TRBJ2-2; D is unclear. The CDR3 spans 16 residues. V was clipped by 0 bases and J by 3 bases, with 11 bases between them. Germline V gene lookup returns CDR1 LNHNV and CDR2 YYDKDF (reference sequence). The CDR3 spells CATSRDPGLDTGELFF. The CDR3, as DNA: TGTGCCACCAGCAGAGATCCCGGGTTGGACACCGGGGAGCTGTTTTTT. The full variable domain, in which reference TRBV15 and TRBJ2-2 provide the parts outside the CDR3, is DAMVIQNPRYQVTQFGKPVTLSCSQTLNHNVMYWYQQKSSQAPKLLFHYYDKDFNNEADTPDNFQSRRPNTSFCFLDIRSPGLGDTAMYLCATSRDPGLDTGELFFGEGSRLTVL.

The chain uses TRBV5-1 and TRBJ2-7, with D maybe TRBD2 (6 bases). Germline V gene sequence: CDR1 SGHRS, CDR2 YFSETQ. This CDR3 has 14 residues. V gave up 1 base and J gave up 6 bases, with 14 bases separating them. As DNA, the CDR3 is TGCGCCAGCAGCTTGAGGTCGCGGGGTGGCGAGCAGTACTTC. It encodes CASSLRSRGGEQYF.